The entry below describes one T cell receptor beta chain. Its antigen remains undetermined. Base qualities are not provided; no much larger clone lies one nucleotide away. This specimen belongs to a study of shared clonotypes between healthy human individuals (dated by TCRdb to about 2020). About the study as a whole: The cohort comprised a couple of women and a few men aged 18 to 49 years. Libraries were prepared and TCR repertoires were sequenced by different laboratories using diverse techniques, in order to increase sequencing depth and limit assay-specific biases. To estimate repertoire size and how much clonotypes are shared between individuals, the study performed deep sequencing of blood TCR repertoires from roughly five healthy adults. For each donor, CD4 naive and CD4 memory were each run on three plates, CD8 naive on two plates, and CD8 memory on one plate. Between about 0.8 and 9 billion PBMCs per donor were obtained by leukapheresis. The study at large found these results: Because the study included a small number of donors, the genetic and exposure-history diversity represented was limited. Naive subsets generally had larger estimated clonotype richness than memory subsets did. Incomplete sequencing was indicated by rarefaction of sorted-subset datasets, despite the large sequencing depth. Across four donors, approximately 5% of naive CD4, 3% to 3.5% of naive CD8, roughly 2.3% of memory CD4, and under 0.45% of memory CD8 clonotypes were shared. Sampling was restricted to blood, and TCR repertoires in tissues likely differ from the TCR repertoires found in blood. Pairwise subsampling led to the expectation that sequencing depth would affect the degree of clonotype sharing among donors. Clonotypes shared by all four sorted-subset donors showed higher generation probabilities than non-shared clonotypes.

TCR CDR3 regions were amplified from genomic DNA by multiplex PCR using the deep immunoSEQ assay. For each cell subset, the extracted genomic DNA was distributed evenly across all wells of several immunoSEQ 96-well plates, and each plate served as one replicate. Each replicate PCR for sorted subsets received around 210 ng genomic DNA, equal to roughly 33,000 T cell genomes. The purified libraries were quantified using a Qubit 3.0 fluorometer, sized with a Bioanalyzer 2100, and then quantified again using the KAPA Library Quantification kit. Each immunoSEQ 96-well plate was sequenced on its own single-read 150-cycle Illumina NextSeq 550 flow cell. The original pipeline was this. The immunoSEQ output contained only junctional sequences without quality scores, so filtering could not match that applied to full-length reads. To assign V/J genes and CDR3, sequences were annotated using PyIR, a Python wrapper for IgBLAST v1.9, with IMGT germline references. Reads with weak V/J assignments (E-value above 1e-6), missing CDR3, stop codons, out-of-frame junctions, or ambiguous translated residues were removed. V3J clonotypes were defined as sequences sharing an identical inferred V gene, J gene, and CDR3 amino acid sequence. Percentage overlap between repertoires was calculated by dividing the number of shared unique clonotypes by the size of the smaller repertoire. Three approaches were used to assess repertoire richness: RTK rarefaction, the Chao1 estimator, and Recon v2.1 estimates of unobserved clonotypes. For all TCRbeta clonotypes obtained by the gDNA method from a few donors, generation probabilities were computed with OLGA. Held by TCRdb, this immuneACCESS table contains in-frame sequences only and omits some clones. Under half of the omission traces to an unresolved V gene where checked; the cause of the rest is unknown. V, J and clone size are taken as reported in that table, and D and trimming were inferred from the DNA itself. The sample yields some 1.5 million clones; over 95% were counted once. In total, the top ten clones hold approximately 1% of the sample.

From a lookup of the germline V gene, CDR1 and CDR2 are MDHEN and SYDVKM. The CDR3 runs 15 amino acids, cysteine and phenylalanine included. The read is trimmed to its CDR3 DNA, 45 bases read in frame from base 1. The germline V and J ends show losses of 5 bases and 3 bases respectively, and no gene match explains 9 bases of the junction. The donors were healthy, HIV-negative adults with no recently reported acute infections or vaccinations. All donors were Caucasian adults living in Nashville, Tennessee, USA. CD4+ T cells were enriched by magnetic negative selection; naive cells were then positively selected on CD45RA, and the negative fraction formed the memory subset. After blood collection by leukapheresis, PBMCs were isolated using Ficoll-Histopaque density gradient centrifugation and then cryopreserved in the vapor phase of liquid nitrogen. Analytical flow cytometry was used to check the purity and quantity of each magnetically sorted T cell population. Genomic DNA was isolated from each sorted fraction and quantified by UV absorbance on a Nanodrop 2000c.

Sequencing was performed on naive CD4+ T cells sorted from blood. The meaning of the sample's cell subset or site label: CD45RA+ positively selected. This clonotype was sampled from a young man in good health. Here the chain combines TRBV28 and TRBJ2-7; the central 8 bases match TRBD1. CDR3 protein: CASSPRTGGLYEQYF. The DNA sequence is as follows: TGTGCCAGCAGTCCCCGAACAGGGGGTCTCTACGAGCAGTACTTC.